This TCR beta chain was sequenced in a study of blood T cell repertoires in COVID-19 (dated by TCRdb to the early 2020s). With respect to the entire study: Samples from collaborators originated in the United States, Italy and Spain and spanned both the acute and convalescent phases of COVID-19. The prospective study material was composed of cDNA or gDNA derived from T cells, B-cell-depleted T cells, or PBMCs. Deeply sampled blood TCRbeta repertoires from subjects exposed to, actively infected with, or recovered from COVID-19 were included in the dataset. The repertoires were released in a freely available public database intended as a resource for research on the immune response to SARS-CoV-2. The samples were drawn from two sources: the first 160 participants of the ongoing ImmuneRACE study, and 1,000 to 1,500 subjects contributed by 6 global collaborators. Nearly every sample came with metadata listing a de-identified subject ID, COVID-19 status, age in years and sex. HLA class I and class II types, where available, came from metadata supplied by the sample provider rather than from assay-based typing. Broader findings and caveats from the paper: Clinical and demographic metadata were provided uncurated, with the amount varying by source and participant.

In Seattle, one collaborating source enrolled patients while the infection was active and tracked those patients longitudinally over the course of disease. Whole blood was collected in K2EDTA tubes by collaborating institutions according to the institutions' own protocols. For TCRbeta analysis, collaborator samples were shipped as frozen whole blood, as isolated PBMCs, or as DNA extracted from either sample type. On this clone: This receptor's antigen is unknown. The sample holds no much larger clone one base away, and base qualities are not on file.

The CDR3 holds 14 amino acids from the cysteine to the phenylalanine. Only the CDR3 region is kept as DNA, spanning 42 bases read in frame from base 1. The V and J ends are trimmed by 2 bases and 5 bases, leaving 12 bases between them. The germline V gene yields SGDLS for CDR1 and YYNGEE for CDR2. TCRbeta CDR3 regions were amplified from genomic DNA using the immunoSEQ Assay, a bias-controlled multiplex PCR. From the authors' description of their analysis: Within the assay, amplification of reference gene primers was used to estimate how many nucleated cells each sample contained. Sequence reads were collapsed and filtered to measure the absolute abundance of every unique TCRbeta CDR3 rearrangement. Productive Simpson clonality was computed per sample as the square root of Simpson's diversity index over productive rearrangements. TCRdb limited this immuneACCESS table to in-frame rearrangements with V and J called. A share of clones is missing; checked studies link under half to unresolved V genes, and the rest is unexplained. The V and J calls and clone size come from that table; D and trimming were worked out from the DNA. The sample profile shows roughly 410,000 clones; more than 70% of them were found once. Roughly 2% of the sample is in the top ten clones.

The chain links TRBV9 with TRBJ2-3; the D gene cannot be named for sure. The sample consisted of peripheral blood. This sequence was found in a woman in her sixties or seventies with COVID-19, enrolled during active disease. The nucleotides read TGTGCCAGCAGCGTTGACGGGTCCCGAGATACGCAGTATTTT. It is translated as CASSVDGSRDTQYF.